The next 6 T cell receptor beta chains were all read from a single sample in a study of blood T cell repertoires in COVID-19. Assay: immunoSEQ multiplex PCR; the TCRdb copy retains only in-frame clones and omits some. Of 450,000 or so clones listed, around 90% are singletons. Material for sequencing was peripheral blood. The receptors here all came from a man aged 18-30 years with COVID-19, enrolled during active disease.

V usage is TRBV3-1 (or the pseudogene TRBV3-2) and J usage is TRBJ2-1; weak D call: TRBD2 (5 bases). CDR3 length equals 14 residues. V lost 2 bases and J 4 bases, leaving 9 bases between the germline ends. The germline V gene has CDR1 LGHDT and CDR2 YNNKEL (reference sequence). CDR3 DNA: TGTGCCAGCAGCCAACGGGATTTATACAATGAGCAGTTCTTC. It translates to CASSQRDLYNEQFF.

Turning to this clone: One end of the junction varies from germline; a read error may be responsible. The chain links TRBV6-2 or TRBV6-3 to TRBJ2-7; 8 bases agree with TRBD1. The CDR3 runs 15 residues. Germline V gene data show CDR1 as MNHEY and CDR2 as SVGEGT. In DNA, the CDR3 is TGTGCCAGCAGCTACTGGGCGGACAGGGCCTACGAGCAGTACTTC. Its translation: CASSYWADRAYEQYF.

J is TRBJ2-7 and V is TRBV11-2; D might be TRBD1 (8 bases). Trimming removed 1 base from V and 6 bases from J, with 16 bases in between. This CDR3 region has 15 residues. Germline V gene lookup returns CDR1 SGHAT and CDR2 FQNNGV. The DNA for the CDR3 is TGTGCCAGCAGCTTAGGAACAGGGGGGGTTCTCGAGCAGTACTTC. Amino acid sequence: CASSLGTGGVLEQYF.

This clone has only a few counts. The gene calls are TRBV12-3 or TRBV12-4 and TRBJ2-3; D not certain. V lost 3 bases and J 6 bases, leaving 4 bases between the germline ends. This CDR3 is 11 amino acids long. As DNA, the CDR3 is TGTGCCAGCAGTTTCATGGATACGCAGTATTTT. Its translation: CASSFMDTQYF.

The CDR3 loop is CASREQGARETQYF. The CDR3 region has the DNA TGTGCCAGCAGAGAACAGGGCGCAAGGGAGACCCAGTACTTC. J is TRBJ2-5 and V is TRBV28, with D possibly being TRBD1 (6 bases). CDR1 and CDR2 (germline): MDHEN, SYDVKM. Trimming cost V 6 bases and J 5 bases, with 16 bases left between them. The CDR3 totals 14 residues.

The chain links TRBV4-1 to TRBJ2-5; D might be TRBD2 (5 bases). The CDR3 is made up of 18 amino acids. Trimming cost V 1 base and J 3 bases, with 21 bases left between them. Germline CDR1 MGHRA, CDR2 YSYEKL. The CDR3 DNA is TGCGCCAGCAGCCAAGGGCATCAGGACGGCGGACTTAAAGAGACCCAGTACTTC. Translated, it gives CASSQGHQDGGLKETQYF.